Listed below are T cell receptor beta chains from one sample, sequenced in a study of T-cell memory formation after mild COVID-19. TCRdb processed the 5' RACE reads anew with MiXCR; each CDR3 protein has one entry. Here the sample spans about 190,000 distinct CDR3 sequences, around 20% being singletons. Sequenced input: PBMCs or a T cell subset sorted from them (not recorded which). The receptor source for this set is an adult woman who had mild COVID-19 (a few samples of this study predate the infection). Cell type and time point are not known. CDR3s include the opening cysteine and the closing phenylalanine or tryptophan. Each record gives: J gene, V gene, D gene, clone size, CDR3 protein, CDR3 DNA. A D gene is named only where the DNA matches it firmly. Where a row states a size, it is once, few, many or the class of an expanded clone; other rows omit it.

TRBJ2-5	TRBV29-1	.	.	CSVDTSLQETQYF	TGCAGCGTTGATACCTCCCTACAAGAGACCCAGTACTTC
TRBJ2-7	TRBV20-1	.	many	CSALGRLGEQYF	TGCAGTGCTCTAGGACGCCTGGGCGAGCAGTACTTC
TRBJ1-5	TRBV20-1	.	few	CSARDRGLNQPQHF	TGCAGTGCTAGAGACAGGGGTTTGAATCAGCCCCAGCATTTT
TRBJ2-7	TRBV5-4	TRBD2	.	CASSLGLAGGLDEQYF	TGTGCCAGCAGCTTGGGGCTAGCGGGGGGGCTCGACGAGCAGTACTTC
TRBJ2-3	TRBV9	TRBD2	.	CASSVEMRGDTQYF	TGTGCCAGCAGCGTAGAGATGCGGGGGGATACGCAGTATTTT
TRBJ2-7	TRBV12-3/TRBV12-4	TRBD2	few	CASREAGGPSSYEQYF	TGTGCCAGCAGGGAGGCGGGGGGCCCAAGCTCCTACGAGCAGTACTTC
TRBJ2-7	TRBV20-1	.	.	CSASLKDYEQYF	TGCAGTGCTAGCCTGAAAGACTACGAGCAGTACTTC
TRBJ1-2	TRBV18	TRBD1	.	CASSPDRSGYTF	TGTGCCAGCTCACCGGACAGGAGTGGCTACACCTTC
TRBJ1-1	TRBV5-1	.	many	CASSQIDNTEAFF	TGCGCCAGCAGTCAAATCGACAACACTGAAGCTTTCTTT
TRBJ1-1	TRBV7-6	TRBD1	.	CASSTGVANTEAFF	TGTGCCAGCAGTACAGGGGTGGCGAACACTGAAGCTTTCTTT
TRBJ2-3	TRBV6-5	TRBD1	.	CASSYRGPGTDTQYF	TGTGCCAGCAGTTACAGGGGGCCGGGGACAGATACGCAGTATTTT
TRBJ1-6	TRBV12-3/TRBV12-4	.	.	CASTSDGSPLHF	TGTGCCAGCACCTCGGACGGATCACCCCTCCACTTT
TRBJ1-6	TRBV5-6	.	.	CASSTKTGFSPLHF	TGTGCCAGCAGTACAAAAACGGGGTTTTCACCCCTCCACTTT
TRBJ2-3	TRBV11-3	TRBD2	few	CASSARLAGESRGDTQYF	TGTGCCAGCAGCGCTAGACTAGCGGGAGAGTCGCGGGGAGATACGCAGTATTTT
TRBJ2-1	TRBV24-1	TRBD2	few	CATSDSTSGSYNEQFF	TGTGCCACCAGTGATTCGACTAGCGGGTCCTACAATGAGCAGTTCTTC
TRBJ2-1	TRBV12-3/TRBV12-4	.	.	CASSLTYLSYNEQFF	TGTGCCAGCAGTTTGACATACCTCTCCTACAATGAGCAGTTCTTC
TRBJ2-7	TRBV18	.	few	CASSHGTSYEQYF	TGTGCCAGCTCCCATGGGACCTCCTACGAGCAGTACTTC
TRBJ2-7	TRBV5-1	.	.	CASSGPLEQYF	TGCGCCAGCAGCGGCCCCCTCGAGCAGTACTTC
TRBJ2-2	TRBV5-1	TRBD2	.	CASSSLPPGLAGKNTGELFF	TGCGCCAGCAGCTCCCTTCCCCCGGGACTAGCGGGAAAGAACACCGGGGAGCTGTTTTTT
TRBJ1-2	TRBV5-5	.	.	CASSLRDSYAINYGYTF	TGTGCCAGCAGCCTCCGGGACTCCTATGCTATTAACTATGGCTACACCTTC
TRBJ1-1	TRBV14	.	.	CASSQGWGTEAFF	TGTGCCAGCAGCCAAGGATGGGGCACTGAAGCTTTCTTT
TRBJ1-2	TRBV4-2	.	few	CASSQDLLPVGYTF	TGTGCCAGCAGCCAAGATCTACTCCCAGTTGGCTACACCTTC
TRBJ2-5	TRBV7-3	TRBD2	few	CASSLGLAGGERTQYF	TGTGCCAGCAGCTTAGGTTTAGCGGGAGGAGAGAGGACCCAGTACTTC
TRBJ2-3	TRBV27	.	few	CASSKAGASTDTQYF	TGTGCCAGCTCCAAGGCGGGTGCTAGCACAGATACGCAGTATTTT
TRBJ2-6	TRBV12-3/TRBV12-4	TRBD1	few	CASKQGAGANVLTF	TGTGCCAGCAAACAGGGGGCTGGGGCCAACGTCCTGACTTTC
TRBJ2-3	TRBV12-5	.	few	CASDSGSTDTQYF	TGTGCTAGTGATAGCGGTTCCACAGATACGCAGTATTTT
TRBJ1-6	TRBV3-1	TRBD1	few	CASSPIARGNSPLHF	TGTGCCAGCAGCCCAATCGCCAGGGGGAATTCACCCCTCCACTTT
TRBJ2-1	TRBV7-2	.	many	CASSLEGYLNEQFF	TGTGCCAGCAGCTTAGAGGGCTACCTCAATGAGCAGTTCTTC
TRBJ2-2	TRBV4-2	TRBD2	.	CASSQERRLAGITGELFF	TGTGCCAGCAGCCAAGAGAGGAGGCTAGCGGGGATCACCGGGGAGCTGTTTTTT
TRBJ1-6	TRBV9	.	few	CASSVAGNSPLHF	TGTGCCAGCAGCGTAGCGGGGAATTCACCCCTCCACTTT
TRBJ1-4	TRBV4-1	.	once	CASRPGGSTNEKLFF	TGCGCCAGCAGGCCCGGCGGGTCAACTAATGAAAAACTGTTTTTT
TRBJ2-7	TRBV5-1	.	medium-sized	CASSAAVGVGEQYF	TGCGCCAGCAGCGCGGCCGTCGGGGTTGGGGAGCAGTACTTC
TRBJ2-1	TRBV12-3/TRBV12-4	.	.	CASSFQGSRSEQFF	TGTGCCAGCAGTTTTCAGGGGTCTCGCAGTGAGCAGTTCTTC
TRBJ2-1	TRBV9	TRBD2	.	CASSAGGGAYNEQFF	TGTGCCAGCAGCGCCGGGGGGGGCGCCTACAATGAGCAGTTCTTC
TRBJ2-5	TRBV20-1	TRBD1	.	CSARDPRGRQETQYF	TGCAGTGCTAGAGATCCCAGGGGGCGACAAGAGACCCAGTACTTC
TRBJ2-2	TRBV29-1	.	.	CTLAGKLFF	TGCACCCTTGCCGGGAAGCTGTTTTTT
TRBJ1-1	TRBV9	.	.	CASSVDNGGSRAFF	TGTGCCAGCAGCGTAGATAACGGGGGGAGTCGGGCTTTCTTT
TRBJ2-1	TRBV19	TRBD1	.	CASRDRGRSYNEQFF	TGTGCCAGTAGGGACAGGGGAAGGTCCTACAATGAGCAGTTCTTC
TRBJ1-1	TRBV29-1	TRBD1	.	CSAGRQGMWAEAFF	TGCAGCGCCGGCCGACAGGGTATGTGGGCTGAAGCTTTCTTT
TRBJ1-1	TRBV4-1	.	few	CASSPNWGNTEAFF	TGCGCCAGCAGCCCCAACTGGGGGAACACTGAAGCTTTCTTT